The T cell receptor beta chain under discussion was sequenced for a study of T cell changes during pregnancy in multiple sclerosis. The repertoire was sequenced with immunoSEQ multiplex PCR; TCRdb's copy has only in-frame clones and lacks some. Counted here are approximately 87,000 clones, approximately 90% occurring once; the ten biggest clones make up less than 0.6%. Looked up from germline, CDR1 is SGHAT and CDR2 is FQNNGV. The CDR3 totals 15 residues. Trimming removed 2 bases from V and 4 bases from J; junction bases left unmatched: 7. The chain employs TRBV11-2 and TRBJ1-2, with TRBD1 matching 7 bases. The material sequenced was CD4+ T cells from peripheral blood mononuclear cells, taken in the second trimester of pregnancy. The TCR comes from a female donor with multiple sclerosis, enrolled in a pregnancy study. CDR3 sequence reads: CASSLNWDSSYGYTF. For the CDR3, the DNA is TGTGCCAGCAGCTTAAACTGGGACAGCAGCTATGGCTACACCTTC.